This T cell receptor beta chain is from a study of blood T cell repertoires in COVID-19. The wider study: T cells, B-cell-depleted T cells, or PBMCs supplied cDNA or gDNA.

Original handling: Estimates of nucleated cell counts were drawn from the amplification of reference gene primers. Repertoires were generated with immunoSEQ multiplex PCR, while TCRdb's copy carries only in-frame clones and drops some. D and trimming were read from the DNA, whereas the V and J calls and clone size are those reported in that table. The table lists roughly 330,000 clones, about nine tenths of them singletons. This CDR3 spans 14 amino acids. Trimming took 7 bases from V and 8 from J, leaving 17 bases between them. The germline CDR1 and CDR2 sequences are SGHTA and FQGNSA. Adults between roughly 18 and 95 years of age took part from under 30 US areas. Cohort allocation depended upon clinical history that participants reported.

This clonotype originated in a woman between 18 and 30 years old who had recovered from COVID-19. The chain links TRBV7-2 to TRBJ2-2, with D tentatively TRBD2 (5 bases). The material sequenced was PBMCs or T cells enriched from blood (not recorded which). CDR3 loop: CASNEGALRGELFF. The CDR3 DNA follows: TGTGCCAGCAACGAGGGAGCACTTAGGGGGGAGCTGTTTTTT.